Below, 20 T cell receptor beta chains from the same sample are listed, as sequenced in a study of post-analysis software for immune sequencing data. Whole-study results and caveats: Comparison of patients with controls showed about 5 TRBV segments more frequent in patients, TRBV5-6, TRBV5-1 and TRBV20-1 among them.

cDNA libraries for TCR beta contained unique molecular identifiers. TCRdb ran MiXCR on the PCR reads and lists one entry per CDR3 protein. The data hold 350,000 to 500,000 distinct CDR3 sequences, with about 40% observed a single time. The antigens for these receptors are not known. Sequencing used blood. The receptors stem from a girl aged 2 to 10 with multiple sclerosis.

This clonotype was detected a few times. This chain's CDR3 is CASSQDPGLPNTEAFF. The CDR3 DNA follows: TGTGCCAGCAGCCAAGACCCGGGACTCCCGAACACTGAAGCTTTCTTT. This sequence joins TRBV3-1 and TRBJ1-1, with a tentative D call TRBD1 (5 bases). Germline CDR1 LGHDT, CDR2 YNNKEL (reference sequence). V was pared by 0 bases and J by 1 base, with 12 bases between. This CDR3 contains 16 residues.

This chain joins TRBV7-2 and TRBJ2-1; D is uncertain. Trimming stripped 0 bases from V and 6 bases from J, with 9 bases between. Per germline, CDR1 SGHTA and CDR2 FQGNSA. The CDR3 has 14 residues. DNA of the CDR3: TGTGCCAGCAGCTTAGCCGGCAGCCGCAATGAGCAGTTCTTC. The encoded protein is CASSLAGSRNEQFF. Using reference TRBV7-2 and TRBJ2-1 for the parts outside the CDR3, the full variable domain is GAGVSQSPSNKVTEKGKDVELRCDPISGHTALYWYRQSLGQGLEFLIYFQGNSAPDKSGLPSDRFSAERTGGSVSTLTIQRTQQEDSAVYLCASSLAGSRNEQFFGPGTRLTVL.

This CDR3 reads CASSQGWGTTTYGQYF. The CDR3 coding sequence is TGTGCCAGCAGCCAAGGTTGGGGGACCACTACCTACGGGCAGTACTTC. The chain employs TRBV4-2 and TRBJ2-4; the D gene could be TRBD1 or TRBD2 (5 bases each). Trimming removed 1 base from V and 13 bases from J, with 23 bases in between. Germline-derived CDR1 and CDR2 are LGHNA and YNFKEQ. CDR3 size: 16 residues.

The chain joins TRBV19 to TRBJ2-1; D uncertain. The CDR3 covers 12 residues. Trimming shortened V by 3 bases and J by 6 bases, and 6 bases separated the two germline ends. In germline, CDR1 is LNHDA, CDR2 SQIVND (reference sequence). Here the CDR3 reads CASSIHLNEQFF. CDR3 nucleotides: TGTGCCAGTAGTATTCATCTCAATGAGCAGTTCTTC.

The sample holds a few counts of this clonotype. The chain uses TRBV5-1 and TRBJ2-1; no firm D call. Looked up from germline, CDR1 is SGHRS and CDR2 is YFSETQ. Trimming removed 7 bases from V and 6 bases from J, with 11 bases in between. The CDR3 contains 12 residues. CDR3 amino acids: CASSDSVNEQFF. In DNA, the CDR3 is TGCGCCAGCTCCGATTCTGTCAATGAGCAGTTCTTC.

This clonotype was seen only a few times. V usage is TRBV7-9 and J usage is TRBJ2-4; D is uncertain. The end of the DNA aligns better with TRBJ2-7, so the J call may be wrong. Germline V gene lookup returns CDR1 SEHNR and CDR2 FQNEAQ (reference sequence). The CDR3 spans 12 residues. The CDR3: CASSLVRDEQYF. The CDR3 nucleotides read TGTGCCAGCAGCTTAGTCCGGGACGAGCAGTACTTC.

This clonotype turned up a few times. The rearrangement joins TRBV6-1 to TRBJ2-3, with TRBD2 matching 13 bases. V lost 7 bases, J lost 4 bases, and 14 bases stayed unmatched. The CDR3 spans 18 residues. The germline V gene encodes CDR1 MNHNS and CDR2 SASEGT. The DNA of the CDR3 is TGTGCCAGCAAGAGCTCCTTTATGGGACTAGCGGGATCAGATACGCAGTATTTT. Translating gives CASKSSFMGLAGSDTQYF.

CDR3 coding DNA: TGTGCCAGCAGCTTAGCCGGTCGGGGAAATGCTGAAAAACTGTTTTTT. Amino acids: CASSLAGRGNAEKLFF. The V and J genes are TRBV7-9 and TRBJ1-4; D gene ambiguous. Germline CDR1 is SEHNR and CDR2 is FQNEAQ (reference sequence). Trimming pared 0 bases from V and 7 bases from J, leaving 15 bases between. CDR3 length: 16 residues. Full variable domain (outside the CDR3, taken from reference TRBV7-9 and TRBJ1-4): DTGVSQNPRHKITKRGQNVTFRCDPISEHNRLYWYRQTLGQGPEFLTYFQNEAQLEKSRLLSDRFSAERPKGSFSTLEIQRTEQGDSAMYLCASSLAGRGNAEKLFFGSGTQLSVL.

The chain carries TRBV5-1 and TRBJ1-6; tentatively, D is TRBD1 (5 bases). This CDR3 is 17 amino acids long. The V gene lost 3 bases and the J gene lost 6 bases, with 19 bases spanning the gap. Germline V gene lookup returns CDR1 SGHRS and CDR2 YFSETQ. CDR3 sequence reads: CASSSQPYRTANSPLHF. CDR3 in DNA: TGCGCCAGCAGCTCCCAACCTTACAGGACCGCTAATTCACCCCTCCACTTT.

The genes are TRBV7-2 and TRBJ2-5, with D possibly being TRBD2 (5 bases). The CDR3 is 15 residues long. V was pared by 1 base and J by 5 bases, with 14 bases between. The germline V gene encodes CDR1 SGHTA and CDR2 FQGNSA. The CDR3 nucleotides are TGTGCCAGCAGCTTAGACGGCACTAGATATGAGACCCAGTACTTC. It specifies CASSLDGTRYETQYF.

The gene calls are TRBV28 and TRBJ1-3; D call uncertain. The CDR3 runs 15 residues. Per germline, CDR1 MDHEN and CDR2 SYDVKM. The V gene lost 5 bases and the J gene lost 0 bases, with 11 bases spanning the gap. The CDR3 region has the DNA TGTGCCAGCAGTGTCCGGGCCACCTCTGGAAACACCATATATTTT. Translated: CASSVRATSGNTIYF.

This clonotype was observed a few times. CDR3 sequence: CASSKDGIREETQYF. CDR3 nucleotides: TGCGCCAGCAGTAAGGATGGCATTCGGGAAGAGACCCAGTACTTC. The genes are TRBV10-2 and TRBJ2-5; D remains unclear. From germline, CDR1 is WSHSY and CDR2 SAAADI. CDR3 length equals 15 residues. Trimming pared 5 bases from V and 3 bases from J, leaving 16 bases between.

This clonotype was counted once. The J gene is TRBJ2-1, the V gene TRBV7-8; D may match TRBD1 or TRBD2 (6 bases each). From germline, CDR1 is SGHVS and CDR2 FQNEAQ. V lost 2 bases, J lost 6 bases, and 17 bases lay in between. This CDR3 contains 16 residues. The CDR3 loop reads CASSLYTGAVSNEQFF. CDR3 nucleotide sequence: TGTGCCAGCAGCTTATACACGGGGGCTGTGTCCAATGAGCAGTTCTTC.

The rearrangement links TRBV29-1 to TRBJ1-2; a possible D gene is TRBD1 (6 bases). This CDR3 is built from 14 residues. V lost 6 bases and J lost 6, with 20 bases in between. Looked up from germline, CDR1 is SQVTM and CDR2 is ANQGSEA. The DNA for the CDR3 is TGCAGCGTCCAACCAGGGGAAGTCAAAGATGGCTACACCTTC. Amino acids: CSVQPGEVKDGYTF.

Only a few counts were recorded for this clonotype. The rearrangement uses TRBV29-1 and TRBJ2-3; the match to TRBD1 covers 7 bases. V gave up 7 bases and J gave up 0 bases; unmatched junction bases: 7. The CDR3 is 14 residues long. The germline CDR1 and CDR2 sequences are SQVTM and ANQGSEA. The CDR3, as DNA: TGCAGCGCTCGTCGGACAGGTAGCACAGATACGCAGTATTTT. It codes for CSARRTGSTDTQYF.

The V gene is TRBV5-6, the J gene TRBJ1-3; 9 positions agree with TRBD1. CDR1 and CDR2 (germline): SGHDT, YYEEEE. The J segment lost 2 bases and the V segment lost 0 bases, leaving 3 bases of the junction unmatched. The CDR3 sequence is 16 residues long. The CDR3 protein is CASSLATGGTGNTIYF. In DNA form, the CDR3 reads TGTGCCAGCAGCTTGGCCACAGGGGGCACTGGAAACACCATATATTTT.

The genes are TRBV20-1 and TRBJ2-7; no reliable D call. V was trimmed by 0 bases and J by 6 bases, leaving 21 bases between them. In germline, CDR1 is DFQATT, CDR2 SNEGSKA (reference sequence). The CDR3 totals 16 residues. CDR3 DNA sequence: TGCAGTGCTAGAGATCTTTCCCGAAATTCCCCTGGCGAGCAGTACTTC. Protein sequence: CSARDLSRNSPGEQYF.

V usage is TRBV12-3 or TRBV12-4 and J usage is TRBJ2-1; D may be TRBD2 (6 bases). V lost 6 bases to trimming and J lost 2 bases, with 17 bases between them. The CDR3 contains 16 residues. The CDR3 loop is CASRPEAGYTYNEQFF. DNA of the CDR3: TGTGCCAGCAGACCCGAGGCGGGATATACCTACAATGAGCAGTTCTTC.

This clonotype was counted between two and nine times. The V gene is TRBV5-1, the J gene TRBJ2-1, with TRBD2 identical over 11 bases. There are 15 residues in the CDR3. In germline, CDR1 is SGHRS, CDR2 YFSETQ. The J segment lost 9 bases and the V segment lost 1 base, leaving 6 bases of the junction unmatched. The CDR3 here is CASSLFSGGAGEQFF. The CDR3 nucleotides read TGCGCCAGCAGCTTGTTTAGCGGGGGGGCCGGTGAGCAGTTCTTC.

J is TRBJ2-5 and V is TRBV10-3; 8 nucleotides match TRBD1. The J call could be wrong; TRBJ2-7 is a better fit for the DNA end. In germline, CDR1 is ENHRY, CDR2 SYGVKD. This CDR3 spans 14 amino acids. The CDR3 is CAISERTGNAEQYF. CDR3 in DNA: TGTGCCATCAGTGAACGGACAGGGAATGCCGAGCAGTACTTC.